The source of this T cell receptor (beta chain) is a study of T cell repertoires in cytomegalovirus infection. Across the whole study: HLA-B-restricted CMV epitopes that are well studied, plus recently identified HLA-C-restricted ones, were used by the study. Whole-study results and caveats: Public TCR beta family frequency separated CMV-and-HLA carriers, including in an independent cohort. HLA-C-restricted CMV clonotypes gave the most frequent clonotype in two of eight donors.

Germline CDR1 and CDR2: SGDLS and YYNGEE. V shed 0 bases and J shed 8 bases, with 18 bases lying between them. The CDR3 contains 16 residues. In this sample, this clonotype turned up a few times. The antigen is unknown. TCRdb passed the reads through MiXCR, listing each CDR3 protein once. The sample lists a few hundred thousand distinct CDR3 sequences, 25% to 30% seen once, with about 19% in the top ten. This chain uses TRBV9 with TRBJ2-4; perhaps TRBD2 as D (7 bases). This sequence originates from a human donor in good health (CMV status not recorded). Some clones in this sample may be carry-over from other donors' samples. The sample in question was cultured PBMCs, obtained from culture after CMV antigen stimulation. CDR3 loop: CASSVEGGGLWDIQYF. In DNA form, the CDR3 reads TGTGCCAGCAGCGTAGAGGGGGGAGGGTTGTGGGACATTCAGTACTTC.